The rows below give T cell receptor beta chains drawn from one sample of a study of identical twins. TCRdb itself ran the 5' RACE reads through MiXCR, one entry per CDR3 protein. The sample lists approximately 1.8 million distinct CDR3 sequences, under 35% occurring once. Sequencing was performed on cord blood. The receptors come from a newborn girl in good health. The CDR3 runs from the conserved cysteine through the conserved F or W. The D gene is left open where the match is weak. Part of the rows lack a size; the others show once, few, many or a class for expanded clones.

>16|TRBJ2-1|-|-|TRBV7-7
CASSLVGRGSYNEQFF
TGTGCTAGCAGCTTAGTAGGGAGGGGGTCCTACAATGAGCAGTTCTTC
>17|TRBJ2-1|-|-|TRBV6-1
CASNPRAYLSSYNEQFF
TGTGCCAGCAATCCCCGAGCGTATCTCAGCTCCTACAATGAGCAGTTCTTC
>13|TRBJ2-5|few|-|TRBV14
CASSQGAEETQYF
TGTGCCAGCAGCCAAGGGGCGGAAGAGACCCAGTACTTC
>15|TRBJ1-1|-|TRBD1|TRBV19
CASSSTRGRNTEAFF
TGTGCCAGTAGTTCAACCAGGGGGCGGAACACTGAAGCTTTCTTT
>14|TRBJ2-1|-|-|TRBV2
CTSSPGTRGHEQFF
TGTACCAGCAGTCCCGGGACAAGAGGCCATGAGCAGTTCTTC
>16|TRBJ1-6|few|-|TRBV5-1
CASSLDRPGRNSPLHF
TGCGCCAGCAGCTTGGATCGCCCCGGACGGAATTCACCCCTCCACTTT
>12|TRBJ2-7|many|-|TRBV29-1
CSVPTSSYEQYF
TGCAGCGTTCCTACTAGCTCCTACGAGCAGTACTTC
>15|TRBJ1-4|-|-|TRBV5-1
CASSLKSPTNEKLFF
TGCGCCAGCAGCCTTAAATCTCCAACTAATGAAAAACTGTTTTTT
>12|TRBJ2-1|-|-|TRBV20-1
CSCNSASSVQFF
TGCAGTTGCAATAGCGCCTCCAGTGTCCAGTTCTTC
>17|TRBJ2-3|many|TRBD2|TRBV10-3
CAISELPSSGRTDTQYF
TGTGCCATCAGTGAGCTCCCGTCTAGCGGGAGAACAGATACGCAGTATTTT
>15|TRBJ2-7|-|-|TRBV18
CASSPAGTGYYEQYF
TGTGCCAGCTCACCAGCCGGGACGGGATACTACGAGCAGTACTTC
>14|TRBJ1-2|-|-|TRBV3-1
CASSQDLPGYGYTF
TGTGCCAGCAGCCAAGACCTCCCTGGCTATGGCTACACCTTC
>15|TRBJ2-5|-|-|TRBV3-1
CASSRGIGSQETQYF
TGTGCCAGCAGCCGAGGAATTGGGTCACAAGAGACCCAGTACTTC
>17|TRBJ2-1|-|TRBD2|TRBV7-8
CASRPTRLAGPYNEQFF
TGTGCCAGCAGGCCAACAAGACTAGCGGGGCCCTACAATGAGCAGTTCTTC
>17|TRBJ2-3|-|TRBD2|TRBV5-1
CASSLGLAGTWTDTQYF
TGCGCCAGCAGCTTAGGACTAGCGGGAACTTGGACAGATACGCAGTATTTT
>15|TRBJ2-1|few|-|TRBV7-9
CASSFGTGLSNEQFF
TGTGCCAGCAGCTTTGGGACTGGGTTATCAAATGAGCAGTTCTTC
>17|TRBJ2-3|-|TRBD2|TRBV24-1
CAASSPGLALSTDTQYF
TGTGCCGCCAGTTCGCCGGGACTAGCGCTTAGCACAGATACGCAGTATTTT
>17|TRBJ2-7|-|-|TRBV20-1
CSASMPRDGRVYNEQYF
TGCAGTGCTAGTATGCCGCGAGATGGTAGGGTTTACAATGAGCAGTACTTC
>16|TRBJ2-5|-|-|TRBV6-6
CASSYSRAGIQETQYF
TGTGCCAGCAGTTACTCGAGGGCGGGTATTCAAGAGACCCAGTACTTC
>15|TRBJ1-2|few|-|TRBV10-3
CDISESADPNYGYTF
TGTGACATCAGTGAGTCTGCTGATCCCAACTATGGCTACACCTTC
>17|TRBJ2-2|-|TRBD1|TRBV12-5
CASGLFSGQGITGELFF
TGTGCTAGTGGTTTGTTTTCGGGACAGGGGATCACCGGGGAGCTGTTTTTT
>15|TRBJ1-2|-|TRBD1|TRBV28
CASSLFETGFGGYTF
TGTGCCAGCAGTTTATTCGAGACAGGGTTCGGTGGCTACACCTTC
>13|TRBJ2-1|-|-|TRBV24-1
CATSDLWADGQFF
TGTGCCACCAGTGATTTGTGGGCAGATGGGCAGTTCTTC
>14|TRBJ2-7|-|-|TRBV6-2/TRBV6-3
CASSYQDTYNEQYF
TGTGCCAGCAGTTACCAGGACACCTACAATGAGCAGTACTTC
>14|TRBJ1-5|-|-|TRBV20-1
CSADRDALYQPQHF
TGCAGTGCCGACCGGGACGCCCTTTACCAGCCCCAGCATTTT
>15|TRBJ2-5|-|TRBD2|TRBV4-2
CASSQVPGLANEQYF
TGTGCCAGCAGCCAAGTGCCGGGACTAGCGAATGAGCAGTACTTC
>15|TRBJ2-3|few|-|TRBV5-8
CASSLVLSAGDTQYF
TGTGCCAGCAGCTTGGTTTTGTCGGCGGGAGATACGCAGTATTTT
>13|TRBJ1-2|few|-|TRBV11-1
CASRNTENYGYTF
TGTGCCAGCAGGAACACAGAGAACTATGGCTACACCTTC
>16|TRBJ1-1|-|TRBD1|TRBV6-6
CASSHGPGGAGTEAFF
TGTGCCAGCAGCCACGGGCCAGGGGGCGCGGGAACTGAAGCTTTCTTT
>14|TRBJ2-1|-|-|TRBV18
CASSPLGGAREQFF
TGTGCCAGCTCACCACTGGGGGGCGCGAGGGAGCAGTTCTTC
>13|TRBJ2-7|-|-|TRBV13
CASSLQPLYEQYF
TGTGCCAGCAGCTTACAACCCCTCTACGAGCAGTACTTC
>15|TRBJ2-2|once|-|TRBV5-1
CASSLGVAWSGELFF
TGCGCCAGCAGCTTGGGCGTAGCGTGGAGCGGGGAGCTGTTTTTT
>12|TRBJ2-7|-|-|TRBV5-5
CASRRGMGEQYF
TGTGCCAGCCGCCGCGGGATGGGGGAGCAGTACTTC
>15|TRBJ1-4|few|TRBD1|TRBV13
CASRRTGATNEKLFF
TGTGCCAGCAGACGGACAGGGGCGACTAATGAAAAACTGTTTTTT
>14|TRBJ2-7|-|TRBD1|TRBV25-1
CASTGQDLSYEQYF
TGTGCCAGCACCGGACAGGACCTCTCCTACGAGCAGTACTTC
>13|TRBJ2-1|many|-|TRBV20-1
CSAIAQGYNEQFF
TGCAGTGCTATCGCCCAGGGGTACAATGAGCAGTTCTTC
>15|TRBJ2-5|-|-|TRBV11-2
CASSLVGSTQETQYF
TGTGCCAGCAGCTTAGTTGGGTCTACCCAAGAGACCCAGTACTTC
>16|TRBJ1-2|many|-|TRBV29-1
CSAYERVGNFNYGYTF
TGCAGCGCCTATGAACGCGTCGGGAATTTTAACTATGGCTACACCTTC
>13|TRBJ1-1|many|-|TRBV4-2
CASSQDRGTEAFF
TGTGCCAGCAGCCAAGACAGGGGCACTGAAGCTTTCTTT
>14|TRBJ1-2|-|-|TRBV20-1
CSARDNPGPYGYTF
TGCAGTGCTAGAGATAATCCGGGCCCCTATGGCTACACCTTC
>13|TRBJ2-1|-|-|TRBV30
CAWSPLSYNEQFF
TGTGCCTGGAGCCCCCTCTCCTACAATGAGCAGTTCTTC
>13|TRBJ2-5|few|-|TRBV27
CASSFIFGETQYF
TGTGCCAGCAGTTTTATTTTTGGAGAGACCCAGTACTTC
>14|TRBJ2-3|few|-|TRBV29-1
CSVPVSGGTDTQYF
TGCAGCGTCCCAGTCTCTGGGGGCACAGATACGCAGTATTTT
>13|TRBJ2-1|-|TRBD2|TRBV20-1
CSASIGREIEQFF
TGCAGTGCTAGTATCGGGAGGGAGATTGAGCAGTTCTTC
>16|TRBJ2-2|-|TRBD1|TRBV27
CASSLRGTGGTGELFF
TGTGCCAGCAGTTTAAGGGGGACAGGAGGTACCGGGGAGCTGTTTTTT
>18|TRBJ2-7|few|TRBD1|TRBV20-1
CSARLRDRGIIRSYEQYF
TGCAGTGCCCGCCTCCGGGACAGGGGGATTATCCGCTCCTACGAGCAGTACTTC
>15|TRBJ2-3|-|TRBD2|TRBV12-3/TRBV12-4
CASIERGLSIDTQYF
TGTGCCAGCATCGAGCGGGGGCTAAGCATAGATACGCAGTATTTT
>13|TRBJ2-3|-|-|TRBV5-1
CASSGRYTDTQYF
TGCGCCAGCAGCGGGAGGTACACAGATACGCAGTATTTT
>15|TRBJ2-7|few|TRBD2|TRBV28
CASSDPTSGNYEQYF
TGTGCCAGCAGCGACCCGACTAGCGGAAACTACGAGCAGTACTTC